A selection of T cell receptor beta chains follows, all from one sample in a study of blood T cell repertoires in COVID-19. Clones were sequenced by immunoSEQ multiplex PCR, and TCRdb holds only the in-frame ones, with some missing. The table has roughly 120,000 clones, about 91% seen once. The specimen sequenced was peripheral blood. Receptor source: a woman between 45 and 65 years old with active or convalescent COVID-19. Each CDR3 is given with its conserved first and last residue. The order of the fields is D gene, V gene, J gene, clone size, CDR3 DNA, CDR3 protein. A D gene is named only where the DNA matches it firmly. Size values are once, few and many counts, or a class for expanded clones, and some rows have none.

d_gene: -
v_gene: TRBV9
j_gene: TRBJ2-3
abundance: -
CDR3nt: TGTGCCAGCAGCGTAGAACCTAACACAGATACGCAGTATTTT
CDR3aa: CASSVEPNTDTQYF

d_gene: -
v_gene: TRBV4-1
j_gene: TRBJ2-7
abundance: once
CDR3nt: TGCGCCAGCAGCGACGGAGGGAGCTCCTACGAGCAGTACTTC
CDR3aa: CASSDGGSSYEQYF

d_gene: -
v_gene: TRBV6-4
j_gene: TRBJ2-7
abundance: -
CDR3nt: TGTGCCAGGAGCAAGTACAGGGCTCGCGAGCAGTACTTC
CDR3aa: CARSKYRAREQYF

d_gene: TRBD2
v_gene: TRBV28
j_gene: TRBJ2-3
abundance: -
CDR3nt: TGTGCCGGGACTAGCGGGAGGAGCACAGATACGCAGTATTTT
CDR3aa: CAGTSGRSTDTQYF

d_gene: TRBD1
v_gene: TRBV10-2
j_gene: TRBJ2-7
abundance: -
CDR3nt: TGCGCCAGCAGTGGGTCCGGGACAGGGCCCTACGAGCAGTACTTC
CDR3aa: CASSGSGTGPYEQYF

d_gene: -
v_gene: TRBV27
j_gene: TRBJ2-5
abundance: -
CDR3nt: TGTGCCAGCAGTTTCGACAGAAATGTAGTTACCCAGTACTTC
CDR3aa: CASSFDRNVVTQYF

d_gene: -
v_gene: TRBV28
j_gene: TRBJ1-1
abundance: -
CDR3nt: TGTGCCAGCAAGGGGTCGAACACTGAAGCTTTCTTT
CDR3aa: CASKGSNTEAFF

d_gene: TRBD1
v_gene: TRBV6-1
j_gene: TRBJ2-6
abundance: -
CDR3nt: TGTGCCAGCAGTGAGGGACAGGGGTCTGGGGCCAACGTCCTGACTTTC
CDR3aa: CASSEGQGSGANVLTF

d_gene: -
v_gene: TRBV24-1
j_gene: TRBJ1-5
abundance: -
CDR3nt: TGTGCCACCAGTGATTCAGGGTCCAATCAGCCCCAGCATTTT
CDR3aa: CATSDSGSNQPQHF

d_gene: -
v_gene: TRBV13
j_gene: TRBJ1-4
abundance: -
CDR3nt: TGTGCCAGCGCCCTTGGGAGGGACGAAAAACTGTTTTTT
CDR3aa: CASALGRDEKLFF

d_gene: -
v_gene: TRBV4-2
j_gene: TRBJ1-5
abundance: -
CDR3nt: TGTGCCAGCAGCCAAGATCTGGGGCAGGCAGGCCAGCCCCAGCATTTT
CDR3aa: CASSQDLGQAGQPQHF

d_gene: TRBD2
v_gene: TRBV11-2
j_gene: TRBJ2-7
abundance: -
CDR3nt: TGTGCCAGCAGCTTACGGCGGGAGGTCTACGAGCAGTACTTC
CDR3aa: CASSLRREVYEQYF

d_gene: TRBD2
v_gene: TRBV7-6
j_gene: TRBJ2-3
abundance: -
CDR3nt: TGTGCCAGCAGCTTGGGCCTCGGGACTAGCGGGAGAGATACGCAGTATTTT
CDR3aa: CASSLGLGTSGRDTQYF

d_gene: TRBD2
v_gene: TRBV19
j_gene: TRBJ2-3
abundance: -
CDR3nt: TGTGCCAGTAGTATGGAGCCGGGAGGTACGCAGTATTTT
CDR3aa: CASSMEPGGTQYF

d_gene: -
v_gene: TRBV3-1/TRBV3-2
j_gene: TRBJ1-1
abundance: -
CDR3nt: TGTGCCAGCAGCGGGACATTAGGAGCTTTCTTT
CDR3aa: CASSGTLGAFF

d_gene: -
v_gene: TRBV24-1
j_gene: TRBJ2-1
abundance: -
CDR3nt: TGTGCCACCAGTGATCCCGGACAGTTCGATGAGCAGTTCTTC
CDR3aa: CATSDPGQFDEQFF

d_gene: -
v_gene: TRBV19
j_gene: TRBJ1-2
abundance: once
CDR3nt: TGTGCCAGTAGTATCCCCGGAGGGGGGGGAGATGGCTACACCTTC
CDR3aa: CASSIPGGGGDGYTF

d_gene: -
v_gene: TRBV7-9
j_gene: TRBJ1-2
abundance: -
CDR3nt: TGTGCCAGCAGCTTCGAGGGAACCTATGGCTACACCTTC
CDR3aa: CASSFEGTYGYTF

d_gene: -
v_gene: TRBV5-1
j_gene: TRBJ1-2
abundance: -
CDR3nt: TGCGCCAGCAGCTTGTCAGGGGACTATGGCTACACCTTC
CDR3aa: CASSLSGDYGYTF